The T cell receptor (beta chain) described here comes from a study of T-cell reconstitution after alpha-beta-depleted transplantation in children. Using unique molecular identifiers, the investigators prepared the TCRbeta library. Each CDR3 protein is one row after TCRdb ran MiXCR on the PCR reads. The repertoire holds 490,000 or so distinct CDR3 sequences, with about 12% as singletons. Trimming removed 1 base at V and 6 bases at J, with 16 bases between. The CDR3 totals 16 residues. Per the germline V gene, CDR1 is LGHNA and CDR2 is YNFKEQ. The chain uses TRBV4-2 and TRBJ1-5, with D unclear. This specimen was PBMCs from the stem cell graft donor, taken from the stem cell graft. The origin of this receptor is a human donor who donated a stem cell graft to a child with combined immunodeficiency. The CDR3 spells CASSQVSTDFGQPQHF. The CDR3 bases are TGTGCCAGCAGCCAAGTGAGTACAGACTTCGGTCAGCCCCAGCATTTT.